These 15 T cell receptor beta chains were all obtained from the same sample, sequenced in a study of shared clonotypes between healthy human individuals. Assay: immunoSEQ multiplex PCR; the TCRdb copy retains only in-frame clones and omits some. The sample has fewer than 3 million clones; under 95% are singletons. Sample: naive CD4+ T cells from PBMCs. Documented subset: CD45RA+ positively selected. Source of these receptors: a man aged 18 to 29 in good health. Some clones in this sample may be carry-over from other donors' samples.

This chain joins TRBV28 and TRBJ2-3, with D uncertain. CDR1 MDHEN and CDR2 SYDVKM come from the germline V gene. The CDR3 loop spans 15 amino acids. V was shortened by 6 bases and J by 0 bases, with 13 bases between the two germline ends. Here the CDR3 reads CASRLTVGSTDTQYF. CDR3 bases: TGTGCCAGCAGGTTGACGGTGGGGAGCACAGATACGCAGTATTTT.

The rearrangement uses TRBV6-1 and TRBJ1-5; TRBD1 might be the D (5 bases). V gave up 0 bases and J gave up 11 bases, with 26 bases separating them. Germline V gene sequence: CDR1 MNHNS, CDR2 SASEGT. The CDR3 is 18 amino acids. CDR3 nucleotide sequence: TGTGCCAGCAGTGAAGCGGGGAGGGGTTATCCTCGGACTAAGGCCCAGCATTTT. It yields the protein CASSEAGRGYPRTKAQHF.

The chain is built from TRBV19 and TRBJ1-5; D unclear. This CDR3 comprises 12 residues. Trimming left V 7 bases short and J 1 base short, with 5 bases between. The germline V gene encodes CDR1 LNHDA and CDR2 SQIVND (reference sequence). In DNA form, the CDR3 reads TGTGCCAGTATAGACAGCAATCAGCCCCAGCATTTT. It is translated as CASIDSNQPQHF.

The V call is TRBV15, the J call TRBJ1-4; tentatively, D is TRBD1 (6 bases). Trimming stripped 0 bases from V and 11 bases from J, with 19 bases between. Germline loops: CDR1 LNHNV, CDR2 YYDKDF (reference sequence). The CDR3 has 16 amino acids. For the CDR3, the DNA is TGTGCCACCAGCAGAGACGGACAGCCTAATCGGCAGAAACTGTTTTTT. It translates to CATSRDGQPNRQKLFF.

The chain carries TRBV15 and TRBJ1-4, with a weak D call TRBD1 (5 bases). Trimming removed 7 bases at V and 5 bases at J, with 14 bases between. The length of the CDR3 is 14 residues. Germline CDR1 LNHNV, CDR2 YYDKDF (reference sequence). CDR3 in DNA: TGTGCCACCACCCGGGACGGACGGAATGAAAAACTGTTTTTT. This encodes CATTRDGRNEKLFF.

J is TRBJ2-5 and V is TRBV5-1; D is tentatively TRBD1 or TRBD2 (6 bases each). The CDR3 has 17 residues. Trimming cost V 6 bases and J 4 bases, with 25 bases left between them. Germline values: CDR1 SGHRS, CDR2 YFSETQ. The CDR3 coding sequence is TGCGCCAGCATAGGCGGGGACACGGGACTTAAGCGAGAGACCCAGTACTTC. Protein sequence: CASIGGDTGLKRETQYF.

The genes are TRBV5-1 and TRBJ2-7, with 9 bases aligning to TRBD2. Unmatched junction bases numbered 7, after V lost 2 bases and J lost 4 bases. Germline CDR1 reads SGHRS; CDR2 reads YFSETQ. The CDR3 spans 15 residues. The CDR3 DNA sequence: TGCGCCAGCAGCTTCATGCTAGCGGGATTGTACGAGCAGTACTTC. Amino acid sequence: CASSFMLAGLYEQYF. The variable domain in full, with the rest retrieved from reference TRBV5-1 and TRBJ2-7, is KAGVTQTPRYLIKTRGQQVTLSCSPISGHRSVSWYQQTPGQGLQFLFEYFSETQRNKGNFPGRFSGRQFSNSRSEMNVSTLELGDSALYLCASSFMLAGLYEQYFGPGTRLTVT.

This chain links TRBV4-2 with TRBJ2-3; TRBD2 agrees at 8 bases. The trim removed 1 base at V and 0 bases at J, leaving 6 bases unmatched. This CDR3 contains 17 residues. Per germline, CDR1 LGHNA and CDR2 YNFKEQ. The chain's CDR3 is CASSQVSGTSSTDTQYF. CDR3 DNA: TGTGCCAGCAGCCAAGTCAGCGGGACTAGTAGCACAGATACGCAGTATTTT.

The chain links TRBV5-1 to TRBJ2-7; a possible D gene is TRBD2 (5 bases). V gave up 7 bases and J gave up 3 bases, with 14 bases separating them. CDR3 length: 13 residues. Germline V gene sequence: CDR1 SGHRS, CDR2 YFSETQ. CDR3 amino acids: CASGGQANYEQYF. The CDR3, as DNA: TGCGCCAGCGGCGGGCAGGCTAACTACGAGCAGTACTTC. The whole variable domain, filled in from reference TRBV5-1 and TRBJ2-7, reads KAGVTQTPRYLIKTRGQQVTLSCSPISGHRSVSWYQQTPGQGLQFLFEYFSETQRNKGNFPGRFSGRQFSNSRSEMNVSTLELGDSALYLCASGGQANYEQYFGPGTRLTVT.

This sequence joins TRBV13 and TRBJ1-1; D call uncertain. CDR3 length: 13 residues. V was cut by 4 bases and J by 3 bases, with 9 bases left in between. Germline CDR1 reads PRHDT; CDR2 reads FYEKMQ (reference sequence). In DNA form, the CDR3 reads TGTGCCAGCAGCTCGGACGGGTACACTGAAGCTTTCTTT. It yields the protein CASSSDGYTEAFF.

This clone was observed a handful of times. Here the CDR3 DNA reads TGCAGCGCCTTTAGGAACACTGAAGCTTTCTTT. Translating it yields CSAFRNTEAFF. The genes are TRBV29-1 and TRBJ1-1; D call uncertain. V dropped 7 bases and J dropped 1 base, with 7 bases sitting between them. Germline CDR1 is SQVTM and CDR2 is ANQGSEA. The CDR3 is 11 residues long.

On this clone itself: Different DNA sequences within this sample yield the same CDR3. The chain combines TRBV20-1 with TRBJ2-7, with D unclear. The CDR3 length is 10 residues. V gave up 4 bases and J gave up 5 bases, with 6 bases separating them. Looked up from germline, CDR1 is DFQATT and CDR2 is SNEGSKA (reference sequence). In DNA form, the CDR3 reads TGCAGTGCTACCAGGCACGAGCAGTACTTC. As protein: CSATRHEQYF.

As DNA, the CDR3 is TGCGCCAGCAGCAGCGACCCTGGAGGATCCTACGAGCAGTACTTC. Protein product: CASSSDPGGSYEQYF. The rearrangement uses TRBV5-1 and TRBJ2-7; D may be TRBD2 (5 bases). The CDR3 has 15 amino acids. Germline CDR1 SGHRS, CDR2 YFSETQ. Trimming removed 4 bases from V and 1 base from J, with 15 bases in between.

This clone was counted a few times. The V call is TRBV7-9, the J call TRBJ1-1; D ambiguous. The CDR3 sequence is 12 residues long. The germline V gene has CDR1 SEHNR and CDR2 FQNEAQ (reference sequence). The V gene lost 5 bases and the J gene lost 5 bases, with 9 bases spanning the gap. The CDR3 loop is CASSRRRTEAFF. The CDR3 DNA reads as TGTGCCAGCAGCCGACGGAGGACTGAAGCTTTCTTT. The complete variable domain, with remaining parts taken from reference TRBV7-9 and TRBJ1-1, reads DTGVSQNPRHKITKRGQNVTFRCDPISEHNRLYWYRQTLGQGPEFLTYFQNEAQLEKSRLLSDRFSAERPKGSFSTLEIQRTEQGDSAMYLCASSRRRTEAFFGQGTRLTVV.

The gene calls are TRBV28 and TRBJ2-1; TRBD2 agrees at 12 bases. Germline values: CDR1 MDHEN, CDR2 SYDVKM. Trimming at V came to 7 bases and at J to 7 bases, leaving 5 bases not matched to a gene. The CDR3 is 14 residues long. For the CDR3, the DNA is TGTGCCAGCACCCCTAGCGGGAGGGCGAATGAGCAGTTCTTC. Its protein product is CASTPSGRANEQFF.